Each of the 15 T cell receptor beta chains below was sequenced from the same sample in a study of blood T cell repertoires in COVID-19. Some clones are missing from TCRdb's copy, which holds only in-frame ones; the method was immunoSEQ multiplex PCR. The sample yields approximately 300,000 clones, approximately 87% seen once. Sequencing was performed on PBMCs or T cells enriched from blood (not recorded which). The receptors here all came from a woman in her twenties or thirties who had recovered from COVID-19.

The rearrangement uses TRBV6-5 and TRBJ2-2, with TRBD2 as a possible D gene (6 bases). The CDR3 runs 14 residues. The V and J ends lost 8 bases and 7 bases respectively, with 17 bases between them. The V gene's germline CDR1 is MNHEY and CDR2 SVGAGI. DNA of the CDR3: TGTGCCAGCGGCCGCGCTAGCGTTTACGGGGAGCTGTTTTTT. Its translation is CASGRASVYGELFF.

This chain joins TRBV4-3 and TRBJ1-4; 8 nucleotides agree with TRBD1. This CDR3 has 15 residues. With V trimmed by 4 bases and J by 7 bases, 8 bases remained unmatched. The V gene's germline CDR1 is LGHNA and CDR2 YSLEER. The CDR3 loop reads CASSPDRAIGEKLFF. The CDR3 nucleotides are TGCGCCAGCAGCCCGGACAGGGCAATCGGTGAAAAACTGTTTTTT.

The chain joins TRBV7-6 to TRBJ1-6; D not resolved. The CDR3 covers 13 residues. Germline assignment: CDR1 SGHVS and CDR2 FNYEAQ. Trimming left V 4 bases short and J 10 bases short, with 11 bases between. The CDR3 sequence is CASSSEVRSPLHF. CDR3 nucleotide sequence: TGTGCCAGCAGCTCAGAGGTACGGTCACCCCTCCACTTT.

The CDR3 here is CASSPGGVDSPLHF. The DNA for the CDR3 is TGCGCCAGCAGCCCGGGGGGGGTCGATTCACCCCTCCACTTT. This chain uses TRBV5-1 with TRBJ1-6; D is possibly TRBD1 (5 bases). CDR1 is SGHRS, CDR2 YFSETQ, per germline. The CDR3 consists of 14 residues. Trimming took 4 bases from V and 8 from J, leaving 13 bases between them.

V is TRBV6-5 and J is TRBJ1-2; D is unresolved. V lost 5 bases and J lost 5, with 15 bases in between. Germline V gives CDR1 MNHEY, CDR2 SVGAGI. The CDR3 consists of 14 residues. Written as DNA, the CDR3 is TGTGCCAGCAGTCCCCCGACGGAGTTATATGGCTACACCTTC. Amino acids: CASSPPTELYGYTF.

This CDR3 reads CASSLGGLTEPQHF. The CDR3 DNA sequence: TGTGCCAGCAGCTTGGGAGGGCTGACGGAGCCCCAGCATTTT. This sequence joins TRBV5-6 and TRBJ1-5; no firm D call. The germline gives CDR1 SGHDT, CDR2 YYEEEE. V was cut by 0 bases and J by 8 bases, with 12 bases left in between. CDR3 size: 14 residues.

The rearrangement uses TRBV5-6 and TRBJ2-2; D not resolved. Germline CDR1 and CDR2: SGHDT and YYEEEE. This CDR3 has 14 amino acids. Trimming removed 1 base at V and 6 bases at J, with 10 bases between. The CDR3 protein is CASSLLWASGELFF. CDR3 nucleotides: TGTGCCAGCAGCTTGTTGTGGGCTTCCGGGGAGCTGTTTTTT.

The chain is built from TRBV19 and TRBJ2-3; D is uncertain. The CDR3 has 17 amino acids. CDR1 and CDR2 from the germline V gene are LNHDA and SQIVND (reference sequence). Trimming cost V 0 bases and J 2 bases, with 15 bases left between them. CDR3 nucleotide sequence: TGTGCCAGTAGTATAGATCACAGCTACCCGTCCACAGATACGCAGTATTTT. Translating it yields CASSIDHSYPSTDTQYF.

The V gene is TRBV24-1, the J gene TRBJ2-7; TRBD1 matches at 8 bases. With 3 bases clipped from V and 2 bases from J, the junction kept 8 bases outside the gene matches. The CDR3 sequence is 16 residues long. Looked up from germline, CDR1 is KGHDR and CDR2 is SFDVKD. CDR3 sequence (DNA): TGTGCCACCAGTGATCAACAGGGGGTTGAAACCTACGAGCAGTACTTC. This encodes CATSDQQGVETYEQYF.

V is TRBV11-2 and J is TRBJ1-6; D perhaps matches TRBD1 (6 bases). The V end was cut by 5 bases, the J end by 9 bases, with 17 bases between. CDR3 length: 15 amino acids. From germline, CDR1 is SGHAT and CDR2 FQNNGV. CDR3 in amino acids: CASSKPQGSTSPLHF. In DNA, the CDR3 is TGTGCCAGCAGCAAACCCCAGGGGAGCACTTCACCCCTCCACTTT.

The chain joins TRBV7-8 to TRBJ1-5; perhaps TRBD1 as D (5 bases). CDR3 length equals 16 residues. Deletions cut 5 bases from V and 1 base from J, with 15 bases between. The germline gives CDR1 SGHVS, CDR2 FQNEAQ. CDR3 coding DNA: TGTGCCAGCAGCCTAAACAGGCGCCAAAGCAATCAGCCCCAGCATTTT. Translated, it gives CASSLNRRQSNQPQHF. The full variable domain, in which reference TRBV7-8 and TRBJ1-5 provide the parts outside the CDR3, is GAGVSQSPRYKVAKRGQDVALRCDPISGHVSLFWYQQALGQGPEFLTYFQNEAQLDKSGLPSDRFFAERPEGSVSTLKIQRTQQEDSAVYLCASSLNRRQSNQPQHFGDGTRLSIL.

The J gene is TRBJ1-3, the V gene TRBV6-2 or TRBV6-3, with D possibly matching TRBD1 (5 bases). Per the germline V gene, CDR1 is MNHEY and CDR2 is SVGEGT. The length of the CDR3 is 12 residues. The V gene lost 7 bases and the J gene lost 14 bases, with 18 bases spanning the gap. The CDR3 region has the DNA TGTGCCAGCACCCCGAGCGGGGCGATGCTATATTTT. Translating gives CASTPSGAMLYF.

This clone has a single count. V usage is TRBV5-1 and J usage is TRBJ2-1; 13 nucleotides agree with TRBD2. The CDR3 runs 15 residues. Germline trimming cut 4 bases from V and 8 bases from J; bases unmatched to any gene: 6. Per the germline V gene, CDR1 is SGHRS and CDR2 is YFSETQ. The CDR3 DNA sequence: TGCGCCAGCAGCAAGGGACTAGCGGGGTCCTATGAGCAGTTCTTC. Amino acids: CASSKGLAGSYEQFF.

Notes on this clone: Other nucleotide sequences in the sample specify the same CDR3. The chain uses TRBV4-1 and TRBJ1-2; 7 bases fit TRBD1. J lost 0 bases, V lost 6 bases, and 4 bases had no gene match. CDR1 and CDR2 (germline): MGHRA, YSYEKL. The CDR3 spans 14 residues. Here the CDR3 reads CASRPGQTNYGYTF. The CDR3, as DNA: TGCGCCAGCAGACCGGGACAGACTAACTATGGCTACACCTTC.

This rearrangement joins TRBV18 to TRBJ2-1, with 8 bases lining up with TRBD1. The germline gives CDR1 KGHSH, CDR2 LQKENI. The CDR3 extends over 14 amino acids. V lost 6 bases, J lost 2 bases, and 3 bases stayed unmatched. The CDR3 coding sequence is TGTGCCAGCTCTCCGGGACAGGCCTACAATGAGCAGTTCTTC. Encoded protein: CASSPGQAYNEQFF.